This entry lists 27 T cell receptor beta chains sequenced from one sample in a study of blood T cell repertoires in COVID-19 (TCRdb year 2020). Library preparation used the immunoSEQ multiplex PCR assay. TCRdb took over this immuneACCESS table, retaining in-frame rearrangements with V and J assigned. Such tables are incomplete; in checked studies, under half of the missing clones stem from an unresolved V gene, and the remainder is unexplained. This sample lists over 150,000 clones; approximately 86% were detected once. The ten most abundant clones make up 0.58% of the sample. The sample was peripheral blood. The receptors shown here come from a man aged 55 to 69 with COVID-19, enrolled during active disease.

The V gene is TRBV6-2 or TRBV6-3, the J gene TRBJ2-2; D perhaps matches TRBD1 (6 bases). Germline CDR1 reads MNHEY; CDR2 reads SVGEGT. The CDR3 has 16 residues. V was trimmed by 5 bases and J by 4 bases, leaving 17 bases between them. The CDR3 region has the DNA TGTGCCAGCAGTGCCCTACGGACAGCTGGCACCGGGGAGCTGTTTTTT. The encoded protein is CASSALRTAGTGELFF.

The rearrangement joins TRBV19 to TRBJ2-6; maybe TRBD1 (6 bases). The germline V gene has CDR1 LNHDA and CDR2 SQIVND (reference sequence). Trimming shortened V by 5 bases and J by 1 base, and 15 bases separated the two germline ends. The CDR3 contains 17 residues. In DNA form, the CDR3 reads TGTGCCAGTAGTGTTGGCAGGGGAGCATCTGGGGCCAACGTCCTGACTTTC. This gives the protein CASSVGRGASGANVLTF.

The chain employs TRBV28 and TRBJ1-2; 8 bases map to TRBD1. J gave up 4 bases and V 5 bases, and 9 bases lay outside the gene matches. In germline, CDR1 is MDHEN, CDR2 SYDVKM. The CDR3 runs to 15 residues. This chain's CDR3 is CASSPPGTGFYGYTF. In DNA form, the CDR3 reads TGTGCCAGCAGTCCACCCGGGACAGGTTTCTATGGCTACACCTTC.

V and J are TRBV19 and TRBJ1-5; 8 nucleotides line up with TRBD1. Germline V gives CDR1 LNHDA, CDR2 SQIVND (reference sequence). The CDR3 runs to 15 residues. V lost 3 bases, J lost 4 bases, and 5 bases stayed unmatched. CDR3 protein: CASSIPRQGNQPQHF. The CDR3 nucleotides read TGTGCCAGTAGTATCCCCCGACAGGGGAATCAGCCCCAGCATTTT.

This chain connects TRBV3-1 (or the pseudogene TRBV3-2) to TRBJ2-1; D is undetermined. Germline CDR1 is LGHDT and CDR2 is YNNKEL (reference sequence). This CDR3 has 14 residues. Trimming shortened V by 4 bases and J by 7 bases, and 14 bases separated the two germline ends. The CDR3 bases are TGTGCCAGCAGCCGCCCAAGGAGACGAAATGAGCAGTTCTTC. This translates into CASSRPRRRNEQFF.

This clone has a single count. The rearrangement joins TRBV5-8 to TRBJ1-2; the match to TRBD1 covers 8 bases. There are 15 residues in the CDR3. Germline V gene data show CDR1 as SGHTS and CDR2 as YDEGEE. After removal of 0 bases from V and 4 bases from J, the junction contained 5 bases not matched to a gene. The DNA for the CDR3 is TGTGCCAGCAGCTTGGCTAGGACAGGGACCTATGGCTACACCTTC. This codes for CASSLARTGTYGYTF.

The V gene is TRBV21-1, the J gene TRBJ2-7; the D call TRBD1 from the table was never checked on the DNA. TRBV21-1 is marked as a pseudogene. The CDR3 has 13 residues. CDR3 DNA sequence: TGTGCCAGCGGGGGACAGGGGGCCTACGAGCAGTACTTC. Translating it yields CASGGQGAYEQYF.

The rearrangement joins TRBV19 to TRBJ1-1; tentative D call: TRBD1 (6 bases). From germline, CDR1 is LNHDA and CDR2 SQIVND (reference sequence). The CDR3 consists of 14 residues. V was cut by 3 bases and J by 6 bases, with 14 bases left in between. In DNA, the CDR3 is TGTGCCAGTAGTATGGGGGGGCGCTTCTCTGAAGCTTTCTTT. Encoded protein: CASSMGGRFSEAFF.

The rearrangement joins TRBV6-5 to TRBJ2-1, with TRBD2 identical over 8 bases. Germline V gene lookup returns CDR1 MNHEY and CDR2 SVGAGI. This CDR3 region has 14 residues. Trimming took 6 bases from V and 5 from J; bases not matched to a gene: 6. The chain's CDR3 is CASSLLADDNEQFF. The CDR3, as DNA: TGTGCCAGCAGCCTACTAGCGGACGACAATGAGCAGTTCTTC.

The chain couples TRBV4-3 to TRBJ1-2; TRBD1 matches 7 bases. From germline, CDR1 is LGHNA and CDR2 YSLEER. The J segment lost 4 bases and the V segment lost 2 bases, leaving 16 bases of the junction unmatched. CDR3 length: 18 amino acids. The CDR3: CASSQSVTRAGGSYGYTF. CDR3 coding DNA: TGCGCCAGCAGCCAATCGGTGACCCGGGCAGGGGGGAGCTATGGCTACACCTTC.

The CDR3 sequence is CASQGYSGEKLFF. CDR3 DNA sequence: TGTGCCAGTCAGGGTTATAGCGGTGAAAAACTGTTTTTT. This chain joins TRBV24-1 and TRBJ1-4; a weak D match, TRBD1 (5 bases). Germline CDR1 and CDR2: KGHDR and SFDVKD. The CDR3 sequence is 13 residues long. Between the trimmed V and J ends, which lost 11 bases and 7 bases, there was a span of 16 bases.

This clone has just a few counts. The chain combines TRBV5-6 with TRBJ2-7; 7 positions agree with TRBD1. The ends lost 5 bases at V and 6 bases at J; junction bases unmatched: 17. The CDR3 consists of 16 residues. Germline V gene data show CDR1 as SGHDT and CDR2 as YYEEEE. In nucleotides, the CDR3 is TGTGCCAGCAGATCGGCACTCACGACGACAGGGAGCGAGCAGTACTTC. This translates into CASRSALTTTGSEQYF. The complete variable domain, with remaining parts taken from reference TRBV5-6 and TRBJ2-7, reads DAGVTQSPTHLIKTRGQQVTLRCSPKSGHDTVSWYQQALGQGPQFIFQYYEEEERQRGNFPDRFSGHQFPNYSSELNVNALLLGDSALYLCASRSALTTTGSEQYFGPGTRLTVT.

A word on this clone: The identical CDR3 is also encoded by other nucleotide sequences in the sample. The chain employs TRBV19 and TRBJ1-2; TRBD1 agrees at 8 bases. The CDR3 consists of 13 residues. The trim removed 5 bases at V and 4 bases at J, leaving 3 bases unmatched. Germline V gives CDR1 LNHDA, CDR2 SQIVND (reference sequence). The CDR3 loop reads CASSSGGSYGYTF. Written as DNA, the CDR3 is TGTGCCAGTAGTTCAGGGGGCTCCTATGGCTACACCTTC.

This rearrangement joins TRBV10-2 to TRBJ2-7; D is possibly TRBD2 (6 bases). V was shortened by 5 bases and J by 4 bases, with 12 bases between the two germline ends. Germline V gene lookup returns CDR1 WSHSY and CDR2 SAAADI. This CDR3 comprises 13 residues. CDR3 in amino acids: CASSSGDGYEQYF. CDR3 nucleotide sequence: TGCGCCAGCAGTTCGGGGGACGGGTACGAGCAGTACTTC.

The chain carries TRBV24-1 and TRBJ2-3; 13 nucleotides align to TRBD2. With V trimmed by 3 bases and J by 4 bases, 3 bases remained unmatched. The CDR3 has 16 residues. Germline values: CDR1 KGHDR, CDR2 SFDVKD. The CDR3 sequence: CATSDRTSGSADTQYF. The CDR3 region has the DNA TGTGCCACCAGTGATCGGACTAGCGGGAGTGCAGATACGCAGTATTTT.

V and J are TRBV6-5 and TRBJ2-7; maybe TRBD1 (6 bases). The V gene's germline CDR1 is MNHEY and CDR2 SVGAGI. Trimming shortened V by 5 bases and J by 7 bases, and 21 bases separated the two germline ends. The CDR3 is 15 residues long. This chain's CDR3 is CASSTRQAAASEQYF. In DNA, the CDR3 is TGTGCCAGCAGTACCAGACAGGCCGCCGCTTCGGAGCAGTACTTC.

The chain couples TRBV19 to TRBJ1-5; D not resolved. The CDR3 is made up of 13 amino acids. Trimming cost V 8 bases and J 2 bases, with 10 bases left between them. The germline V gene encodes CDR1 LNHDA and CDR2 SQIVND (reference sequence). CDR3 loop: CASSSRGNQPQHF. CDR3 DNA: TGTGCCAGTTCCTCGAGAGGCAATCAGCCCCAGCATTTT.

V gene TRBV6-4 combines with J gene TRBJ2-1, with D perhaps TRBD2 (6 bases). Trimming removed 2 bases at V and 6 bases at J, with 14 bases between. Germline CDR1 MRHNA, CDR2 SNTAGT. This CDR3 region has 15 residues. In nucleotides, the CDR3 is TGTGCCAGCAGTGACCCCGGGGAGGCAGTCAATGAGCAGTTCTTC. Protein: CASSDPGEAVNEQFF.

The V gene is TRBV5-1, the J gene TRBJ1-1, with D perhaps TRBD1 (5 bases). The ends were cut back, 0 bases at V and 2 bases at J, with 8 bases in the middle. The CDR3 is 14 amino acids. CDR1 is SGHRS, CDR2 YFSETQ, per germline. The CDR3 region has the DNA TGCGCCAGCAGCTTGGGTGACAGTAACACTGAAGCTTTCTTT. Protein product: CASSLGDSNTEAFF.

The V call is TRBV18, the J call TRBJ1-1, with TRBD1 identical over 9 bases. CDR1 and CDR2 (germline): KGHSH, LQKENI. This CDR3 comprises 15 residues. After removal of 5 bases from V and 0 bases from J, the junction contained 4 bases not matched to a gene. In nucleotides, the CDR3 is TGTGCCAGCTCATCGGGGACAGGGTTGAACACTGAAGCTTTCTTT. Its translation: CASSSGTGLNTEAFF. Full variable domain (outside the CDR3, taken from reference TRBV18 and TRBJ1-1): NAGVMQNPRHLVRRRGQEARLRCSPMKGHSHVYWYRQLPEEGLKFMVYLQKENIIDESGMPKERFSAEFPKEGPSILRIQQVVRGDSAAYFCASSSGTGLNTEAFFGQGTRLTVV.

V usage is TRBV4-3 and J usage is TRBJ2-7, with 12 bases identical to TRBD2. CDR3 length: 15 residues. J gave up 3 bases and V 2 bases, and 2 bases lay outside the gene matches. Germline values: CDR1 LGHNA, CDR2 YSLEER. The CDR3 spells CASSQQTSGSYEQYF. The CDR3 bases are TGCGCCAGCAGCCAACAGACTAGCGGGAGCTACGAGCAGTACTTC.

The rearrangement links TRBV5-5 to TRBJ2-2; possible D gene TRBD2, 6 bases. CDR1 is SGHKS and CDR2 is YYEKEE in the germline V gene (reference sequence). V was shortened by 6 bases and J by 6 bases, with 18 bases between the two germline ends. The CDR3 totals 15 residues. CDR3 residues: CASTLLGGESGELFF. The CDR3 region has the DNA TGTGCCAGCACCCTGCTAGGAGGGGAATCCGGGGAGCTGTTTTTT.

This rearrangement joins TRBV28 to TRBJ2-1; maybe TRBD1 (5 bases). V lost 3 bases and J lost 2, with 14 bases in between. Germline V gives CDR1 MDHEN, CDR2 SYDVKM. The CDR3 has 16 amino acids. The CDR3 bases are TGTGCCAGCAGTTTTGGGGCAGGCGTGACCTACAATGAGCAGTTCTTC. The encoded protein is CASSFGAGVTYNEQFF.

The J gene is TRBJ2-1, the V gene TRBV27, with 7 bases fitting TRBD1. The CDR3 consists of 18 residues. V dropped 0 bases and J dropped 0; count of bases not matched to a gene: 8. Germline V gives CDR1 MNHEY, CDR2 SMNVEV (reference sequence). CDR3 loop: CASSLSEGGAGSYNEQFF. CDR3 nucleotide sequence: TGTGCCAGCAGTTTATCTGAAGGGGGCGCAGGCTCCTACAATGAGCAGTTCTTC.

V gene TRBV27 combines with J gene TRBJ2-7; TRBD2 matches at 9 bases. CDR1 is MNHEY, CDR2 SMNVEV, per germline (reference sequence). Trimming cost V 7 bases and J 2 bases; bases outside gene matches: 9. This CDR3 has 15 residues. CDR3 in DNA: TGTGCCAGCACCCTGGGGGCGGGAGGGACCTACGAGCAGTACTTC. As protein: CASTLGAGGTYEQYF.

V gene TRBV5-1 combines with J gene TRBJ1-2; D is possibly TRBD1 (5 bases). Per germline, CDR1 SGHRS and CDR2 YFSETQ. The V end was cut by 3 bases, the J end by 6 bases, with 18 bases between. The CDR3 loop spans 15 amino acids. The CDR3 spells CASSYFGGEGNGYTF. The CDR3 DNA is TGCGCCAGCAGCTACTTTGGAGGGGAGGGGAATGGCTACACCTTC.

The chain is built from TRBV5-8 and TRBJ2-3, with 8 bases matching TRBD1. The CDR3 totals 16 residues. The germline V gene encodes CDR1 SGHTS and CDR2 YDEGEE. The V segment lost 5 bases and the J segment 0 bases; nucleotides outside the gene matches: 8. CDR3 protein: CASRDRTGTSTDTQYF. CDR3 coding DNA: TGTGCCAGCAGGGATAGGACAGGGACCAGCACAGATACGCAGTATTTT. Based on the CDR3 plus reference TRBV5-8 and TRBJ2-3, the full variable domain is EAGVTQSPTHLIKTRGQQATLRCSPISGHTSVYWYQQALGLGLQFLLWYDEGEERNRGNFPPRFSGRQFPNYSSELNVNALELEDSALYLCASRDRTGTSTDTQYFGPGTRLTVL.